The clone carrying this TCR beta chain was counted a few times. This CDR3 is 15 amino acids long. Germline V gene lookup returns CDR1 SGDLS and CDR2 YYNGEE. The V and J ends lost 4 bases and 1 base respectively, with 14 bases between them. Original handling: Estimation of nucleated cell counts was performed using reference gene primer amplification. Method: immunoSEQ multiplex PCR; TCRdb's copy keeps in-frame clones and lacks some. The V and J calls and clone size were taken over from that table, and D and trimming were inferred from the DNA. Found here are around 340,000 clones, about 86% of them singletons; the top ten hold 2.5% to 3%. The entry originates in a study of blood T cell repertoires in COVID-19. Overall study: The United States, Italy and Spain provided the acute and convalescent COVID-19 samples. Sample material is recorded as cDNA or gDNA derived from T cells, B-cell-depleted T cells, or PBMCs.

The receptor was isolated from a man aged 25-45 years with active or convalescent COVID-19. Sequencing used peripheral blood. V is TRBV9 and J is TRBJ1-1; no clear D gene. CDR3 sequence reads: CASSLRGLPNTEAFF. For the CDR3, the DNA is TGTGCCAGCAGCCTCCGAGGGCTCCCGAACACTGAAGCTTTCTTT.